This TCR beta chain was captured by sequencing in a study of tumour-infiltrating T cells in Burkitt lymphoma. In the study overall: Productive clonality predicted overall and progression-free survival.

Assay used: immunoSEQ multiplex PCR; TCRdb lists only in-frame clones, some missing. The sample has about 14,000 clones; more than 70% are singletons. The V end lost 5 bases, the J end lost 0 bases, and 11 bases lay between the germline ends. There are 14 residues in the CDR3. CDR1 SGHVS and CDR2 FNYEAQ come from the germline V gene. The clonotype comes from a human donor with diffuse large B-cell lymphoma. Specimen: tumor tissue. The chain uses TRBV7-6 and TRBJ2-7, with a tentative D call TRBD1 (5 bases). This CDR3 reads CASSHDRSSYEQYF. The CDR3 DNA sequence: TGTGCCAGCAGCCATGACAGAAGCTCCTACGAGCAGTACTTC.